This T cell receptor (beta chain) emerged from a study of OX40 agonist ivuxolimab in advanced cancers. This clone was seen repeatedly, ten times or more. The germline V gene encodes CDR1 SEHNR and CDR2 FQNEAQ (reference sequence). The CDR3 is 16 amino acids. V lost 6 bases, J lost 0 bases, and 6 bases stayed unmatched. Here immunoSEQ multiplex PCR was the method, and the copy in TCRdb shows in-frame clones only, minus some. The repertoire consists of 70,000 to 100,000 clones, with under 90% occurring once and the leading ten covering over 1.5%. The V and J genes are TRBV7-9 and TRBJ2-1; 9 bases fit TRBD2. The specimen was CD4+ or CD8+ T cells sorted from blood, collected in a trial of the OX40 agonist ivuxolimab. The sequence was collected from an adult with an advanced solid tumor such as melanoma, head and neck, liver or kidney cancer. The CDR3 region has the DNA TGTGCCAGCAGAGGGGGAGCGGGAGGCTCCTACAATGAGCAGTTCTTC. It specifies CASRGGAGGSYNEQFF.